Listed here are 18 T cell receptor beta chains from one sample, sequenced in a study of cytomegalovirus exposure and HLA in healthy donors. The assay was immunoSEQ multiplex PCR, and TCRdb's table has in-frame clones only and misses some. The table records 90,000 or so clones, 85% of them present only once. The sample comprised PBMCs. These receptors were collected from a man aged 18 to 29 in good health and CMV-seropositive.

The CDR3 protein is CASGLREGEQFF. The CDR3 DNA sequence: TGTGCCAGCGGACTTCGGGAGGGTGAGCAGTTCTTC. The chain couples TRBV5-4 to TRBJ2-1; 8 nucleotides match TRBD2. The junction had 6 bases not matched to a gene; V was cut back by 7 bases and J by 9 bases. There are 12 residues in the CDR3. CDR1 and CDR2 (germline): SGHNT, YYREEE (reference sequence).

The chain carries TRBV11-3 and TRBJ1-1, with 10 positions matching TRBD1. The CDR3 has 18 amino acids. The germline CDR1 and CDR2 sequences are SGHNT and YENEEA. V lost 5 bases and J lost 0; bases outside the gene matches: 12. CDR3 loop: CASSRTEGTGDLNTEAFF. In DNA form, the CDR3 reads TGTGCCAGCAGCCGAACGGAAGGGACAGGGGACTTGAACACTGAAGCTTTCTTT.

The V call is TRBV9, the J call TRBJ2-1, with 9 bases lining up with TRBD2. Trimming cost V 2 bases and J 9 bases; bases outside gene matches: 6. Germline loops: CDR1 SGDLS, CDR2 YYNGEE. The CDR3 contains 14 residues. The CDR3 nucleotides read TGTGCCAGCAGCGTTAGCGGGAGTCGGAGTGAGCAGTTCTTC. Residues: CASSVSGSRSEQFF.

The rearrangement uses TRBV19 and TRBJ2-5, with 9 bases identical to TRBD1. Germline CDR1 and CDR2: LNHDA and SQIVND (reference sequence). This CDR3 is 16 amino acids long. V shed 6 bases and J 7 bases; nucleotides not matched to a gene: 15. CDR3 in amino acids: CASSPADRGFLGTQYF. The CDR3, as DNA: TGTGCCAGTAGCCCGGCAGACAGGGGGTTCCTGGGGACCCAGTACTTC. The full variable domain, rest sourced from reference TRBV19 and TRBJ2-5, is DGGITQSPKYLFRKEGQNVTLSCEQNLNHDAMYWYRQDPGQGLRLIYYSQIVNDFQKGDIAEGYSVSREKKESFPLTVTSAQKNPTAFYLCASSPADRGFLGTQYFGPGTRLLVL.

The V call is TRBV11-3, the J call TRBJ2-3; TRBD2 matches 7 bases. Losses at the gene ends were 3 bases for V and 3 bases for J; bases not matched to a gene: 12. This CDR3 is built from 17 residues. The V gene's germline CDR1 is SGHNT and CDR2 YENEEA. The DNA of the CDR3 is TGTGCCAGCAGCTTCTCCCTGGGGAGGGGTGGTACAGATACGCAGTATTTT. Its translation is CASSFSLGRGGTDTQYF.

V usage is TRBV5-1 and J usage is TRBJ2-1; D not resolved. Germline CDR1 and CDR2: SGHRS and YFSETQ. CDR3 length: 14 amino acids. V was trimmed by 2 bases and J by 4 bases, leaving 10 bases between them. The CDR3 reads CASSFGGDYNEQFF. The CDR3 nucleotides read TGCGCCAGCAGCTTTGGCGGAGATTACAATGAGCAGTTCTTC. Complete variable domain (other parts from reference TRBV5-1 and TRBJ2-1): KAGVTQTPRYLIKTRGQQVTLSCSPISGHRSVSWYQQTPGQGLQFLFEYFSETQRNKGNFPGRFSGRQFSNSRSEMNVSTLELGDSALYLCASSFGGDYNEQFFGPGTRLTVL.

The genes are TRBV30 and TRBJ2-2; D possibly corresponds to TRBD1 (5 bases). The CDR3 is 17 residues long. The germline V gene encodes CDR1 GTSNPN and CDR2 SVGIG (reference sequence). Trimming left V 4 bases short and J 8 bases short, with 26 bases between. CDR3 region: CAWNRDSHPALGGELFF. The CDR3 DNA reads TGTGCCTGGAACCGCGACAGTCACCCTGCTTTAGGAGGGGAGCTGTTTTTT.

This clone has just a few counts. The rearrangement uses TRBV15 and TRBJ2-7; the D gene is possibly TRBD2 (5 bases). The length of the CDR3 is 15 residues. Germline loops: CDR1 LNHNV, CDR2 YYDKDF (reference sequence). Deletions cut 0 bases from V and 0 bases from J, with 9 bases between. The CDR3: CATSREAESSYEQYF. For the CDR3, the DNA is TGTGCCACCAGCAGAGAAGCGGAGAGCTCCTACGAGCAGTACTTC.

The V gene is TRBV27, the J gene TRBJ2-6; 7 bases fit TRBD1. Germline trimming cut 5 bases from V and 0 bases from J; bases unmatched to any gene: 4. Germline V gene data show CDR1 as MNHEY and CDR2 as SMNVEV (reference sequence). This CDR3 is built from 16 residues. The CDR3 is CASSTGQTSGANVLTF. The CDR3 coding sequence is TGTGCCAGCAGTACGGGACAGACCTCTGGGGCCAACGTCCTGACTTTC.

The chain recombines TRBV28 with TRBJ2-2; D uncertain. In germline, CDR1 is MDHEN, CDR2 SYDVKM. V shed 6 bases and J shed 0 bases, with 11 bases lying between them. CDR3 length: 15 amino acids. CDR3 in amino acids: CASSKWAANTGELFF. DNA for the CDR3: TGTGCCAGCAGCAAGTGGGCAGCGAACACCGGGGAGCTGTTTTTT.

V and J are TRBV28 and TRBJ1-2; 9 bases match TRBD1. Unmatched junction bases numbered 3, after V lost 5 bases and J lost 2 bases. This CDR3 is built from 14 residues. Germline CDR1 MDHEN, CDR2 SYDVKM. Here the CDR3 DNA reads TGTGCCAGCAGTGGGACAGGGCTAAACTATGGCTACACCTTC. This gives the protein CASSGTGLNYGYTF.

V usage is TRBV6-5 and J usage is TRBJ1-2; TRBD1 aligns across 7 bases. V trimming: 2 bases; J trimming: 6 bases; junction bases outside the gene matches: 9. In germline, CDR1 is MNHEY, CDR2 SVGAGI. The CDR3 loop spans 15 amino acids. CDR3 in DNA: TGTGCCAGCAGTTACGGGGGAAATGGACAGGATGGCTACACCTTC. Protein product: CASSYGGNGQDGYTF.

The chain has TRBV12-5 and TRBJ2-3; 10 bases are shared with TRBD2. Per the germline V gene, CDR1 is LGHNT and CDR2 is FRNRAP. Losses at the gene ends were 5 bases for V and 0 bases for J; bases not matched to a gene: 14. The CDR3 covers 19 residues. The DNA of the CDR3 is TGTGCTAGTGGTCGACGAGCGGGAGGGTCCCCGCCTAGCACAGATACGCAGTATTTT. This translates into CASGRRAGGSPPSTDTQYF. The variable domain in full, completed from reference TRBV12-5 and TRBJ2-3, reads DARVTQTPRHKVTEMGQEVTMRCQPILGHNTVFWYRQTMMQGLELLAYFRNRAPLDDSGMPKDRFSAEMPDATLATLKIQPSEPRDSAVYFCASGRRAGGSPPSTDTQYFGPGTRLTVL.

The chain has TRBV9 and TRBJ2-7, with 9 bases aligning to TRBD2. The trim removed 0 bases at V and 6 bases at J, leaving 1 base unmatched. Germline values: CDR1 SGDLS, CDR2 YYNGEE. CDR3 length equals 13 residues. The CDR3 spells CASSVVTSGEQYF. The CDR3 DNA follows: TGTGCCAGCAGCGTAGTGACTAGCGGCGAGCAGTACTTC.

The CDR3 loop is CASSVGGPTNEKLFF. The CDR3 nucleotides read TGTGCCAGCAGCGTAGGGGGGCCTACTAATGAAAAACTGTTTTTT. This chain links TRBV9 with TRBJ1-4; possible D gene TRBD1, 6 bases. The CDR3 has 15 amino acids. V dropped 0 bases and J dropped 2 bases, with 8 bases sitting between them. Germline CDR1 reads SGDLS; CDR2 reads YYNGEE.

V and J are TRBV19 and TRBJ1-1, with TRBD1 as a possible D gene (5 bases). Trimming stripped 2 bases from V and 4 bases from J, with 8 bases between. This CDR3 region has 13 residues. CDR1 and CDR2 (germline): LNHDA, SQIVND (reference sequence). The CDR3 DNA follows: TGTGCCAGTAGTATATCAGGGTCCACTGAAGCTTTCTTT. Translation: CASSISGSTEAFF.

This chain connects TRBV5-6 to TRBJ2-3; D might be TRBD2 (6 bases). CDR3 length: 16 amino acids. CDR1 is SGHDT and CDR2 is YYEEEE in the germline V gene. Deletions cut 0 bases from V and 1 base from J, with 12 bases between. The CDR3 nucleotides are TGTGCCAGCAGCTTGGTATGGGCTAGCGGCACAGATACGCAGTATTTT. Amino acid sequence: CASSLVWASGTDTQYF.

The V and J genes are TRBV28 and TRBJ2-1; the match to TRBD2 covers 11 bases. The CDR3 runs 19 residues. V lost 3 bases, J lost 0 bases, and 10 bases stayed unmatched. CDR1 MDHEN and CDR2 SYDVKM come from the germline V gene. The CDR3 sequence: CASSFEKRLAGLSYNEQFF. The DNA of the CDR3 is TGTGCCAGCAGTTTCGAGAAAAGACTAGCGGGACTCTCCTACAATGAGCAGTTCTTC.